The source of this T cell receptor beta chain is a study of shared clonotypes between healthy human individuals. Only in-frame clones appear in the TCRdb table, and some are missing; sequencing was by immunoSEQ multiplex PCR. The sample lists 800,000 or so clones; 96% were seen once. Naivety among CD8 cells was defined by CD45RO negativity and positive CCR7 selection, thereby excluding terminally differentiated effector memory CD45RA+ cells. Trimming shortened V by 5 bases and J by 6 bases, and 16 bases separated the two germline ends. The V gene's germline CDR1 is LNHDA and CDR2 SQIVND (reference sequence). This CDR3 spans 14 amino acids.

Sequencing used naive CD8+ T cells sorted from blood. The V call is TRBV19, the J call TRBJ1-1, with D possibly matching TRBD1 (5 bases). This receptor was taken from a man aged 25-45 years in good health. The CDR3 coding sequence is TGTGCCAGTAGTCTAATCCCAGGGCAATCTGAAGCTTTCTTT. Protein product: CASSLIPGQSEAFF.